The 11 T cell receptor beta chains below were found in one sample sequenced in a study of T cells in Graves' hyperthyroidism and ophthalmopathy. The source material, RNA transcripts, was used to amplify TCR beta CDR3 regions. TCR CDR3 underwent first-round RT-PCR with the HTBI primer set. TCRdb itself ran the multiplex PCR reads through MiXCR, one entry per CDR3 protein. The repertoire consists of 300,000 to 450,000 distinct CDR3 sequences, with approximately 13% occurring once and the leading ten covering less than 25%. Sequencing was carried out using blood. These receptors were collected from a man aged 30 to 39 with Graves' hyperthyroidism that later progressed to Graves' ophthalmopathy.

This clonotype was observed at least ten times. The J gene is TRBJ2-7, the V gene TRBV27; 13 bases match TRBD2. Germline trimming cut 4 bases from V and 3 bases from J; bases unmatched to any gene: 3. The germline V gene has CDR1 MNHEY and CDR2 SMNVEV (reference sequence). This CDR3 comprises 15 residues. The CDR3 region has the DNA TGTGCCAGCAGTTCGACTAGCGGGGGGTTCTACGAGCAGTACTTC. It encodes CASSSTSGGFYEQYF.

The chain couples TRBV30 to TRBJ1-3, with D possibly TRBD1 on 5 matching bases. Germline CDR1 and CDR2: GTSNPN and SVGIG (reference sequence). The CDR3 loop spans 12 amino acids. Trimming removed 4 bases from V and 4 bases from J, with 8 bases in between. The CDR3 region has the DNA TGTGCCTGGAACGGGGGGGGAAACACCATATATTTT. Its translation: CAWNGGGNTIYF.

Many counts were recorded for this clonotype. The J gene is TRBJ2-1, the V gene TRBV30; the D call may be TRBD1 or TRBD2 (5 bases each). The CDR3 extends over 15 amino acids. Germline CDR1 and CDR2: GTSNPN and SVGIG (reference sequence). The V and J ends lost 3 bases and 2 bases respectively, with 14 bases between them. The CDR3 here is CAWSPTGTAYNEQFF. The DNA of the CDR3 is TGTGCCTGGAGCCCCACCGGGACGGCCTACAATGAGCAGTTCTTC.

This clonotype appeared many times. This chain uses TRBV28 with TRBJ2-5; a weak D match, TRBD2 (6 bases). The CDR3 length is 15 residues. Trimming left V 6 bases short and J 5 bases short, with 19 bases between. Germline V CDR1 and CDR2: MDHEN, SYDVKM. The CDR3 DNA is TGTGCCAGCAGCTCTCTCGGCGGGGCCCAGGAGACCCAGTACTTC. Amino acids: CASSSLGGAQETQYF.

Concerning this clonotype: A much larger clone sits a single nucleotide away, making a read error possible. The chain employs TRBV6-1 and TRBJ1-2; D may be TRBD1 (6 bases). Germline V gene data show CDR1 as MNHNS and CDR2 as SASEGT. The CDR3 is made up of 13 amino acids. The CDR3 bases are TGTACCAGCCGTCGGACAGCCAGCTATGGCTACACCTTC. Protein: CTSRRTASYGYTF.

This clonotype has more than one count but fewer than ten. The V and J genes are TRBV6-2 or TRBV6-3 and TRBJ2-7; D unclear. The V and J ends lost 4 bases and 0 bases respectively, with 13 bases between them. CDR3 length equals 15 residues. In germline, CDR1 is MNHEY, CDR2 SVGEGT. CDR3 region: CASSSLGGNSYEQYF. In DNA form, the CDR3 reads TGTGCCAGCAGTTCCCTCGGTGGCAACTCCTACGAGCAGTACTTC.

This clonotype has a count of ten or more. The genes are TRBV27 and TRBJ1-5; the D is unclear. Germline V gives CDR1 MNHEY, CDR2 SMNVEV (reference sequence). The CDR3 is made up of 11 amino acids. V dropped 6 bases and J dropped 2 bases, with 2 bases sitting between them. DNA for the CDR3: TGTGCCAGCAGAGGCAATCAGCCCCAGCATTTT. Translated: CASRGNQPQHF.

This chain links TRBV10-3 with TRBJ2-2; a possible D gene is TRBD1 (6 bases). The CDR3 has 14 amino acids. The V and J ends lost 6 bases and 1 base respectively, with 9 bases between them. From germline, CDR1 is ENHRY and CDR2 SYGVKD. The CDR3 is CAIRETGNTGELFF. In nucleotides, the CDR3 is TGTGCCATCAGAGAGACAGGGAACACCGGGGAGCTGTTTTTT.

This clonotype was recorded many times. The CDR3 spells CASSNLPGQGAPRAYNEQFF. The CDR3 coding sequence is TGTGCCAGCAGTAATCTGCCGGGACAGGGGGCACCGCGGGCCTACAATGAGCAGTTCTTC. V usage is TRBV12-3 or TRBV12-4 and J usage is TRBJ2-1; 12 nucleotides line up with TRBD1. With V trimmed by 5 bases and J by 2 bases, 16 bases remained unmatched. CDR3 length: 20 amino acids.

This clonotype occurred a few times. The gene calls are TRBV9 and TRBJ2-1; 11 bases line up with TRBD2. The trim removed 4 bases at V and 0 bases at J, leaving 9 bases unmatched. Per the germline V gene, CDR1 is SGDLS and CDR2 is YYNGEE. The CDR3 runs to 18 residues. CDR3 nucleotide sequence: TGTGCCAGCAGCTCGCGACTAGCGGGGATCCCCTCCTACAATGAGCAGTTCTTC. Amino acids: CASSSRLAGIPSYNEQFF.

This clonotype was found a few times. V usage is TRBV20-1 and J usage is TRBJ1-5, with 8 bases lining up with TRBD1. Germline assignment: CDR1 DFQATT and CDR2 SNEGSKA (reference sequence). V lost 3 bases and J lost 1; bases outside the gene matches: 2. This CDR3 spans 14 amino acids. CDR3 amino acids: CSARTGESNQPQHF. The DNA of the CDR3 is TGCAGTGCTAGGACAGGGGAGAGCAATCAGCCCCAGCATTTT.